The 15 T cell receptor beta chains presented below share a single source sample, sequenced in a study of EBV T-cell therapy then PD-1 blockade in nasopharyngeal carcinoma. The treatment was: AdE1-LMPpoly-expanded autologous EBV-specific T-cell therapy followed by anti-PD-1 nivolumab. Assay: immunoSEQ multiplex PCR; the TCRdb copy retains only in-frame clones and omits some. The sample has 19,000 or so clones, roughly 84% seen once; the top ten hold roughly 29%. No antigen has been assigned to these receptors. The input for sequencing was CD8+ T cells from blood, taken at day 0 from a patient whose treatment included autologous EBV-specific T cells and nivolumab. These TCRs come from a man aged 35 to 55 with nasopharyngeal carcinoma.

The rearrangement links TRBV7-9 to TRBJ1-5; D is uncertain. V lost 5 bases and J lost 4, with 9 bases in between. Germline-derived CDR1 and CDR2 are SEHNR and FQNEAQ (reference sequence). The CDR3 is 13 residues long. CDR3 bases: TGTGCCAGCAGCGAGGGTTTTAATCAGCCCCAGCATTTT. This encodes CASSEGFNQPQHF.

The CDR3 DNA is TGTGCCAGCAGCTTAGGAGCCTACGAGCAGTACTTC. Translation gives CASSLGAYEQYF. The V gene is TRBV7-8, the J gene TRBJ2-7, with D hard to call. V dropped 1 base and J dropped 2 bases, with 3 bases sitting between them. This CDR3 region has 12 residues. In germline, CDR1 is SGHVS, CDR2 FQNEAQ.

This rearrangement joins TRBV7-6 to TRBJ1-6, with D hard to call. CDR3 length: 17 residues. CDR1 and CDR2 from the germline V gene are SGHVS and FNYEAQ. V was cut by 5 bases and J by 0 bases, with 14 bases left in between. This chain's CDR3 is CASSPYGRSSYNSPLHF. The CDR3 nucleotides are TGTGCCAGCAGCCCTTATGGACGTAGCTCCTATAATTCACCCCTCCACTTT.

The rearrangement uses TRBV2 and TRBJ1-4; D may be TRBD1 (5 bases). The germline gives CDR1 SNHLY, CDR2 FYNNEI. V was trimmed by 5 bases and J by 1 base, leaving 14 bases between them. CDR3 length equals 16 residues. The CDR3 DNA reads as TGTGCCAGCAGTCTGGCGGGGGGAGGAACTAATGAAAAACTGTTTTTT. Protein: CASSLAGGGTNEKLFF.

This rearrangement joins TRBV24-1 to TRBJ2-1; 7 nucleotides agree with TRBD1. The CDR3 is 13 residues long. Germline assignment: CDR1 KGHDR and CDR2 SFDVKD. V was clipped by 4 bases and J by 9 bases; unmatched bases: 5. The chain's CDR3 is CATSEGDSSEQFF. The CDR3 DNA sequence: TGTGCCACCAGTGAAGGGGACAGCAGTGAGCAGTTCTTC.

The V and J genes are TRBV25-1 and TRBJ2-2; D is uncertain. The length of the CDR3 is 13 residues. V dropped 9 bases and J dropped 6 bases, with 14 bases sitting between them. From germline, CDR1 is MGHDK and CDR2 SYGVNS. The CDR3, as DNA: TGTGCCAGTCAGGCTGGGGAAGCCGGGGAGCTGTTTTTT. Its translation: CASQAGEAGELFF.

This clone has only a few counts. V gene TRBV2 combines with J gene TRBJ2-1, with D uncertain. Trimming took off 2 bases at V and 8 bases at J, with 13 bases between the two ends. Germline-derived CDR1 and CDR2 are SNHLY and FYNNEI. The CDR3 sequence is 14 residues long. CDR3 residues: CASSEPRQGDEQFF. CDR3 nucleotide sequence: TGTGCCAGCAGTGAACCCCGTCAAGGCGATGAGCAGTTCTTC.

The chain recombines TRBV10-3 with TRBJ1-2; 9 bases line up with TRBD1. Germline CDR1 ENHRY, CDR2 SYGVKD. This CDR3 contains 13 residues. V lost 11 bases and J lost 5; bases outside the gene matches: 9. CDR3 DNA sequence: TGTGCCCTCGGGGGACAGGGTGAATATGGCTACACCTTC. Translating it yields CALGGQGEYGYTF.

The V call is TRBV27, the J call TRBJ1-6, with 7 bases lining up with TRBD1. V lost 7 bases, J lost 9 bases, and 9 bases stayed unmatched. This CDR3 comprises 14 residues. The germline V gene has CDR1 MNHEY and CDR2 SMNVEV (reference sequence). CDR3 residues: CASNPGTVSSPLHF. In nucleotides, the CDR3 is TGTGCCAGCAATCCTGGGACAGTCTCTTCACCCCTCCACTTT.

The chain carries TRBV9 and TRBJ2-2; 8 bases are shared with TRBD2. Germline V gene data show CDR1 as SGDLS and CDR2 as YYNGEE. There are 11 residues in the CDR3. The CDR3 DNA reads TGTGGAAGCGGGGGAACCGGGGAGCTGTTTTTT. It is translated as CGSGGTGELFF. The whole variable domain, remainder taken from reference TRBV9 and TRBJ2-2, is DSGVTQTPKHLITATGQRVTLRCSPRSGDLSVYWYQQSLDQGLQFLIQYYNGEERAKGNILERFSAQQFPDLHSELNLSSLELGDSALYFCGSGGTGELFFGEGSRLTVL.

The V and J genes are TRBV6-2 or TRBV6-3 and TRBJ1-4; D might be TRBD1 (5 bases). The CDR3 consists of 14 residues. V was shortened by 2 bases and J by 8 bases, with 12 bases between the two germline ends. Germline V gene sequence: CDR1 MNHEY, CDR2 SVGEGT. DNA for the CDR3: TGTGCCAGCAGTTACGGGACCCAAGGAGAAAAACTGTTTTTT. Its protein is CASSYGTQGEKLFF.

V usage is TRBV9 and J usage is TRBJ1-6, with D unresolved. Trimming removed 2 bases from V and 0 bases from J, with 12 bases in between. The CDR3 is 17 residues long. Per germline, CDR1 SGDLS and CDR2 YYNGEE. CDR3 sequence reads: CASSVGPEGSYNSPLHF. For the CDR3, the DNA is TGTGCCAGCAGCGTGGGCCCAGAGGGCTCCTATAATTCACCCCTCCACTTT.

The J gene is TRBJ2-3, the V gene TRBV9; no reliable D call. The germline V gene has CDR1 SGDLS and CDR2 YYNGEE. CDR3 length: 12 amino acids. V was clipped by 3 bases and J by 5 bases, with 7 bases between them. The CDR3 sequence is CASSGREDTQYF. In DNA form, the CDR3 reads TGTGCCAGCAGCGGACGAGAAGATACGCAGTATTTT. Based on the CDR3 plus reference TRBV9 and TRBJ2-3, the full variable domain is DSGVTQTPKHLITATGQRVTLRCSPRSGDLSVYWYQQSLDQGLQFLIQYYNGEERAKGNILERFSAQQFPDLHSELNLSSLELGDSALYFCASSGREDTQYFGPGTRLTVL.

The chain couples TRBV24-1 to TRBJ2-6; 10 bases align to TRBD1. The V gene's germline CDR1 is KGHDR and CDR2 SFDVKD. V lost 2 bases to trimming and J lost 0 bases; unmatched junction nucleotides: 3. CDR3 length: 18 amino acids. The CDR3 here is CATSDSGTGDSGANVLTF. The CDR3 nucleotides read TGTGCCACCAGTGATTCGGGGACAGGGGACTCTGGGGCCAACGTCCTGACTTTC.

Note on this clone: Other DNA sequences in this sample translate to the same CDR3. The chain has TRBV6-5 and TRBJ1-2; D remains unclear. Germline V gives CDR1 MNHEY, CDR2 SVGAGI. CDR3 length equals 13 residues. Trimming removed 0 bases from V and 4 bases from J, with 6 bases in between. The CDR3: CASSYSSSYGYTF. CDR3 sequence (DNA): TGTGCCAGCAGTTACTCGAGCAGCTATGGCTACACCTTC.